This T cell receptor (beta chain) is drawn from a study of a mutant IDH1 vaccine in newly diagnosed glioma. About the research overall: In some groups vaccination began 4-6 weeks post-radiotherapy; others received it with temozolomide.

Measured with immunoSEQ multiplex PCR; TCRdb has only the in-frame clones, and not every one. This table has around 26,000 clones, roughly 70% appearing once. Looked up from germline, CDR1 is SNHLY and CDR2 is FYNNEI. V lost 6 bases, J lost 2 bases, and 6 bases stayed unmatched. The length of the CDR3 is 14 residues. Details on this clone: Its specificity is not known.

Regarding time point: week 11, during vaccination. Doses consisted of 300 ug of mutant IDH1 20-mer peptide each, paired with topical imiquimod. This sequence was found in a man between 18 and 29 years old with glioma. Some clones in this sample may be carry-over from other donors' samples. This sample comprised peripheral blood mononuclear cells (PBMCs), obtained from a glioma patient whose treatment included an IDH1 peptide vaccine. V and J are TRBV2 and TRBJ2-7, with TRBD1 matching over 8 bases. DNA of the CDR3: TGTGCCAGCAGGCGGGACAGGCCCACCTACGAGCAGTACTTC. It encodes CASRRDRPTYEQYF.